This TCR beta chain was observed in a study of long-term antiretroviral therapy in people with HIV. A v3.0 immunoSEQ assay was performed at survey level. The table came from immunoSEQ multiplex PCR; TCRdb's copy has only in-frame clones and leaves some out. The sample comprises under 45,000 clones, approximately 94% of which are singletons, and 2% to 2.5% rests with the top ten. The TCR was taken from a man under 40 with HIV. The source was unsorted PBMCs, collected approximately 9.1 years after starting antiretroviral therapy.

This CDR3 reads CASSQAGGNKQFF. DNA for the CDR3: TGTGCCAGCAGCCAAGCCGGCGGGAATAAGCAGTTCTTC. The chain combines TRBV14 with TRBJ2-1, with D perhaps TRBD2 (6 bases). The CDR3 consists of 13 residues. Germline-derived CDR1 and CDR2 are SGHDN and FVKESK. Trimming shortened V by 1 base and J by 11 bases, and 12 bases separated the two germline ends. Filled out from reference TRBV14 and TRBJ2-1, the complete variable domain reads EAGVTQFPSHSVIEKGQTVTLRCDPISGHDNLYWYRRVMGKEIKFLLHFVKESKQDESGMPNNRFLAERTGGTYSTLKVQPAELEDSGVYFCASSQAGGNKQFFGPGTRLTVL.